This T cell receptor (beta chain) is drawn from a study of shared clonotypes between healthy human individuals. Overall study results and limits: Represented diversity (both genetic and exposure-history) was limited by the small number of donors.

A remark on this clone: Its cognate antigen is unknown.

Repertoires were generated with immunoSEQ multiplex PCR, while TCRdb's copy carries only in-frame clones and drops some. The sample yields some 2,000,000 clones, roughly 96% seen once. Per the germline V gene, CDR1 is SGHRS and CDR2 is YFSETQ. The trim removed 7 bases at V and 3 bases at J, leaving 6 bases unmatched. The CDR3 is made up of 14 amino acids. The sample taken for sequencing was naive CD4+ T cells sorted from blood. Subset here: CD45RA+ positively selected. The sequence derives from a man between 18 and 29 years old in good health. The V and J genes are TRBV5-1 and TRBJ2-3; TRBD2 aligns across 9 bases. This CDR3 is CASAGGRETDTQYF. The CDR3 DNA is TGCGCCAGCGCTGGCGGGAGGGAGACAGATACGCAGTATTTT.